The entry that follows covers one TCR beta chain sequence. The CDR3 has 14 residues. The data belong to a study of T cell changes during pregnancy in multiple sclerosis. Using immunoSEQ multiplex PCR, the repertoire was profiled, and TCRdb retains in-frame clones only, with some absent. The sample records 39,000 or so clones, more than 85% being singletons. The sequencing here drew on CD8+ T cells from peripheral blood mononuclear cells, taken after pregnancy. The genes are TRBV21-1 and TRBJ1-4; TRBD1, the D gene given by the table, was not confirmed from the DNA. TRBV21-1 is marked as a pseudogene. This clonotype was sampled from a female donor with multiple sclerosis, enrolled in a pregnancy study. Here the CDR3 reads CASSKQGRNEKLFF. CDR3 DNA sequence: TGTGCCAGCAGCAAACAGGGGCGTAATGAAAAACTGTTTTTT.